The sequence of this T cell receptor beta chain was determined in a study of blood T cell repertoires in COVID-19. Study-wide context: Samples representing acute and convalescent COVID-19 were sourced from the United States, Italy and Spain. Nucleic acid was either cDNA or gDNA, and it came from T cells, B-cell-depleted T cells, or PBMCs.

Trimming removed 2 bases from V and 0 bases from J, with 11 bases in between. The length of the CDR3 is 16 residues. Germline V gives CDR1 MGHRA, CDR2 YSYEKL. Per the original methods: Quantification of nucleated cells was approximated via reference gene primer amplification. Using immunoSEQ multiplex PCR, the repertoire was profiled, and TCRdb retains in-frame clones only, with some absent. V, J and clone size are taken as reported in that table, and D and trimming were inferred from the DNA itself. The sample yields nearly 45,000 clones, about 80% seen once. The TCR comes from a man in his 70s with acute or convalescent COVID-19. This rearrangement joins TRBV4-1 to TRBJ1-5; D is possibly TRBD1 (5 bases). What was sequenced was peripheral blood. The CDR3 reads CASSQQGDTSNQPQHF. CDR3 nucleotides: TGCGCCAGCAGCCAACAGGGTGATACTAGCAATCAGCCCCAGCATTTT.